The TCR beta chain under discussion was sequenced for a study of shared clonotypes between healthy human individuals. Overall study findings and caveats: Rarefaction demonstrated incomplete sorted-subset sequencing despite large depth.

TCRdb's copy holds only in-frame clones and misses some; the assay was immunoSEQ multiplex PCR. Among under 80,000 clones listed, 50% to 70% were seen once. Per germline, CDR1 SQVTM and CDR2 ANQGSEA. This CDR3 is 13 amino acids long. J lost 8 bases, V lost 7 bases, and 9 bases had no gene match. Turning to this clone: No antigen is known for it.

The sample taken for sequencing was memory CD8+ T cells sorted from blood. Stated subset: CD45RO+ cells pooled with CCR7-negative TemRA cells. J is TRBJ2-1 and V is TRBV29-1, with 9 nucleotides matching TRBD2. The sequence was obtained from a man aged 30 to 39 in good health. This chain's CDR3 is CSDRASGNYEQFF. DNA of the CDR3: TGCAGCGACCGTGCTAGCGGGAACTATGAGCAGTTCTTC.